A selection of T cell receptor beta chains follows, all from one sample in a study of OX40 agonist ivuxolimab in advanced cancers. Repertoires were generated with immunoSEQ multiplex PCR, while TCRdb's copy carries only in-frame clones and drops some. The sample shows 66,000 or so clones, about nine tenths of them seen only once. This specimen was CD4+ or CD8+ T cells sorted from blood, taken in a trial of the OX40 agonist ivuxolimab. The receptors stem from an adult with an advanced solid tumor such as melanoma, head and neck, liver or kidney cancer. Each CDR3 is given without its conserved first and last residue.

j_call v_call cdr3_aa
TRBJ2-7 TRBV27 ASSPRGGFYEQY
TRBJ2-3 TRBV4-1 ASRGGGTVGTDTQY
TRBJ2-7 TRBV6-6 ASSYGRATYEQY
TRBJ1-5 TRBV6-1 ASSDMRIGPQH
TRBJ1-5 TRBV6-6 ASSRTDYSNQPQH
TRBJ1-5 TRBV6-6 ASSYSAHNQPQH
TRBJ1-2 TRBV28 ASSSGGGVGVYGYT
TRBJ2-3 TRBV7-9 ASSSSGRTDTQY
TRBJ1-1 TRBV27 ASSLSRRMNTEAF
TRBJ1-3 TRBV25-1 ASSDRDSPGNTIY
TRBJ1-4 TRBV6-1 ASSQPRGEEKLF
TRBJ2-3 TRBV28 ASTLPWASGTDTQY
TRBJ1-4 TRBV28 ASSRQGDREKLF
TRBJ1-1 TRBV14 ASSPWTDTEAF
TRBJ1-5 TRBV19 ASSVPLEGRPQH
TRBJ2-7 TRBV4-1 ASSQERLVKANKTY
TRBJ2-7 TRBV7-2 ASSPQRGPTYEQY
TRBJ2-3 TRBV5-1 ASKPSGTTDTQY
TRBJ2-3 TRBV5-4 ASSLPTTDTQY
TRBJ2-7 TRBV7-6 ASSLNGAGEQY
TRBJ2-2 TRBV28 ASSSSRVTGELF
TRBJ1-5 TRBV28 ASDSQGSWNQPQH
TRBJ2-2 TRBV14 ASSQVNYELF
TRBJ2-7 TRBV27 ASSPRPDSYEQY
TRBJ2-1 TRBV9 ASSEGPSGEQF